This record looks at one T cell receptor beta chain sequence and its context. The CDR3 length is 12 residues. V gave up 5 bases and J gave up 4 bases, with 8 bases separating them. CDR1 and CDR2 (germline): MNHNS, SASEGT. Per the original data handling: Amplification from reference gene primers served as the basis for estimated nucleated cell counts. Some clones are missing from TCRdb's copy, which holds only in-frame ones; the method was immunoSEQ multiplex PCR. For V, J and clone size, that table is used; D and trimming come from the DNA. The repertoire includes 100,000 or so clones, roughly nine tenths of them detected once, and around 0.94% sits in the top ten. This sample was included in a study of blood T cell repertoires in COVID-19. At the level of the study: There were acute and convalescent COVID-19 samples, and they came from the United States, Italy and Spain. From T cells, B-cell-depleted T cells, or PBMCs came the material, which was cDNA or gDNA.

This receptor was identified in a man between 60 and 70 years old with acute or convalescent COVID-19. The sequenced material came from peripheral blood. This chain connects TRBV6-1 to TRBJ1-2; D uncertain. The CDR3 DNA reads TGTGCCAGCAGTTATCGAGCCTATGGCTACACCTTC. Translation: CASSYRAYGYTF.